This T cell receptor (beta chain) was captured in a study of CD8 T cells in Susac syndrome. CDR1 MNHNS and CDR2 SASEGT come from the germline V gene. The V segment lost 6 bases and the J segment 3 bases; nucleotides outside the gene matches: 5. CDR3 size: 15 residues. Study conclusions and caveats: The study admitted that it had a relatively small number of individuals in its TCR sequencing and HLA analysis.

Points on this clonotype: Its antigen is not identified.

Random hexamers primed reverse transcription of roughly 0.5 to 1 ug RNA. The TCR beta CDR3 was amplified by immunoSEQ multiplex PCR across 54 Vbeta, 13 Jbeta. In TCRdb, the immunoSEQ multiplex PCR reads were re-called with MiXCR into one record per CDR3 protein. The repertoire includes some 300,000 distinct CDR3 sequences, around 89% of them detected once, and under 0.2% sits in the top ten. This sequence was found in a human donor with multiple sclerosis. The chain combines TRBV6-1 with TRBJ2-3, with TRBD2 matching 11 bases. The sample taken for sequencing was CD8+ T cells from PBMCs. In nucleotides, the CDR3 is TGTGCCAGCAGCCTTAGCGGGGGGGCGACAGATACGCAGTATTTT. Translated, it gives CASSLSGGATDTQYF.